This entry is about one T cell receptor (beta chain). What it binds is not known. The source of the sample is a study of T cell responses to AZD1222 COVID-19 vaccine. Regarding the study as a whole: Spike was spanned by vaccine-associated CD4 TCRs, with dominance at 160-218 and 743-854. Once two AZD1222 doses were given, Spike-specific TCR breadth and depth went up.

Sequencing used immunoSEQ multiplex PCR; TCRdb keeps in-frame clones, though not all of them. In the table there are some 87,000 clones, 75% to 90% of which are singletons. The receptor's source is an adult in good health. The specimen comprised peripheral blood, sampled on day 0 of AZD1222 vaccination.

Here the CDR3 reads CASSLDWGQVNYGYTF. The CDR3, as DNA: TGTGCCAGCAGCTTAGATTGGGGACAGGTTAACTATGGCTACACCTTC. This chain connects TRBV11-2 to TRBJ1-2; 8 bases are a match to TRBD1. The germline V gene encodes CDR1 SGHAT and CDR2 FQNNGV. There are 16 residues in the CDR3. V gave up 0 bases and J gave up 1 base; unmatched junction bases: 4.